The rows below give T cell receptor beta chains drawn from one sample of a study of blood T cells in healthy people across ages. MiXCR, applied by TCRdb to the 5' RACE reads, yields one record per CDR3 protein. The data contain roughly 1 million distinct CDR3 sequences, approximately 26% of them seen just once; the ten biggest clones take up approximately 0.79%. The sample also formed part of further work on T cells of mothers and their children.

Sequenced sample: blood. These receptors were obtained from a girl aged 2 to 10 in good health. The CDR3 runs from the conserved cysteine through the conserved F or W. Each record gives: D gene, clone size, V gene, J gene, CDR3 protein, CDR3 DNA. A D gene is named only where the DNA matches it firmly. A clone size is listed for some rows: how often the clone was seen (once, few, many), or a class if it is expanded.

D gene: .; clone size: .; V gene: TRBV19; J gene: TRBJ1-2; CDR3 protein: CASSREDYGYTF; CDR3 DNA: TGTGCCAGTAGTAGAGAGGACTATGGCTACACCTTC
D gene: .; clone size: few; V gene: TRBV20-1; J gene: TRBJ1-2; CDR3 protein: CSATRLYGYTF; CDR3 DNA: TGCAGTGCTACTCGGCTCTATGGCTACACCTTC
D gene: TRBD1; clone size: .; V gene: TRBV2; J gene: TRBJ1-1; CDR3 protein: CASTFGQGIEAFF; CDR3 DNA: TGTGCCAGCACATTTGGACAGGGAATTGAAGCTTTCTTT
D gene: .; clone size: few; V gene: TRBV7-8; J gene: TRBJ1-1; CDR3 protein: CASRGRGGTEAFF; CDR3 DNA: TGTGCCAGCAGGGGAAGGGGAGGCACTGAAGCTTTCTTT
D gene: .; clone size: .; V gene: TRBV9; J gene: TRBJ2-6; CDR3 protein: CASSGYRPGANVLTF; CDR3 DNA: TGTGCCAGCAGCGGATACAGGCCTGGGGCCAACGTCCTGACTTTC
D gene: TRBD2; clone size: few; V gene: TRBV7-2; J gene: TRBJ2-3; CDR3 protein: CASSPRLAGHSSDTQYF; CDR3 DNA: TGTGCCAGCAGCCCTCGACTAGCGGGACATTCATCCGATACGCAGTATTTT
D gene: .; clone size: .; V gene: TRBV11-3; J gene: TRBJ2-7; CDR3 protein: CASSFDGSYEQYF; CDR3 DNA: TGTGCCAGCAGCTTCGATGGCTCCTACGAGCAGTACTTC
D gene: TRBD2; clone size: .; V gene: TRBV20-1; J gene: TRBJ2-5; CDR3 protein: CSASQESGGLETQYF; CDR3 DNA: TGCAGTGCTAGCCAAGAGTCGGGAGGTCTGGAGACCCAGTACTTC
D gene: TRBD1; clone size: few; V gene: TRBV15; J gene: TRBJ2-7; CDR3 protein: CATSRSGQGYEQYF; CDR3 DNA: TGTGCCACCAGTCGCTCCGGACAGGGCTACGAGCAGTACTTC
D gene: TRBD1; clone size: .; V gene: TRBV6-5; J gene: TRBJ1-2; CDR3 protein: CASSLTGGIGYTF; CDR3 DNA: TGTGCCAGCAGCTTGACAGGGGGCATTGGCTACACCTTC
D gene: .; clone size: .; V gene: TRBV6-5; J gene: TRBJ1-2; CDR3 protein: CASRTRDGFYGYTF; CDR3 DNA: TGTGCCAGCAGGACTAGGGACGGTTTTTACGGCTACACCTTC
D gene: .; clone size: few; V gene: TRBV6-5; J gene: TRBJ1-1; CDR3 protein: CASTPYLGTEAFF; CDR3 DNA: TGTGCCAGCACCCCTTATTTGGGGACTGAAGCTTTCTTT
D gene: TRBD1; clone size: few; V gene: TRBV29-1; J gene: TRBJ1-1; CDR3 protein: CSVEGKQGVAFF; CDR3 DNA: TGCAGCGTTGAAGGCAAACAGGGGGTAGCTTTCTTT
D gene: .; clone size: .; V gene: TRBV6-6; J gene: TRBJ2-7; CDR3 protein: CASSYSKGTPSYEQYF; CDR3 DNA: TGTGCCAGCAGTTACTCTAAAGGGACACCCTCCTACGAGCAGTACTTC
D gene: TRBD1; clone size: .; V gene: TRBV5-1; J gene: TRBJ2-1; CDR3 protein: CASSTHATGTGYNNEQFF; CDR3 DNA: TGCGCCAGCAGCACACACGCTACGGGGACAGGGTATAACAATGAGCAGTTCTTC
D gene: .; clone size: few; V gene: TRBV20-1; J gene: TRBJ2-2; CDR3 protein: CSAREPGLLTGELFF; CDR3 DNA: TGCAGTGCTAGAGAACCGGGACTCCTAACCGGGGAGCTGTTTTTT
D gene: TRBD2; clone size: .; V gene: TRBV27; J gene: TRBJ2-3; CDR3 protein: CASSWTSLDTQYF; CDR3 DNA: TGTGCCAGCAGTTGGACTAGCCTTGATACGCAGTATTTT
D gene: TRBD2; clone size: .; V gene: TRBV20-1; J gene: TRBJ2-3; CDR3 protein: CSARGGPGLVGDTQYF; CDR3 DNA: TGCAGTGCTAGAGGGGGACCGGGACTAGTGGGAGATACGCAGTATTTT
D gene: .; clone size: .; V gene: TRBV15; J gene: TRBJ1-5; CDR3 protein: CATSRDYGTNQPQHF; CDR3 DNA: TGTGCCACCAGCAGAGATTATGGCACCAATCAGCCCCAGCATTTT
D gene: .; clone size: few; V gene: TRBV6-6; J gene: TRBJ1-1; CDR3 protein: CASSTPFRVHLFEAFF; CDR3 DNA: TGTGCCAGCAGTACACCGTTCCGGGTACACCTCTTTGAAGCTTTCTTT
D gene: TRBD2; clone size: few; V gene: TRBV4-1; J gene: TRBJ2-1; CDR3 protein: CASSQTGTSGYNEQFF; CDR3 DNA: TGCGCCAGCAGCCAAACCGGGACTAGCGGGTACAATGAGCAGTTCTTC
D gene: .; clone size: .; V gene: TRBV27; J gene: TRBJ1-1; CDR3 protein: CASSHTANTEAFF; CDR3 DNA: TGTGCCAGCAGTCACACAGCGAACACTGAAGCTTTCTTT
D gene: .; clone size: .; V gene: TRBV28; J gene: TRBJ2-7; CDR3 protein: CASSFREAVWEEQYF; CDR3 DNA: TGTGCCAGCAGTTTCAGGGAGGCAGTTTGGGAGGAGCAGTACTTC
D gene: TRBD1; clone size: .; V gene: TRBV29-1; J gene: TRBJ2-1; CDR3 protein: CSVTRDRSQFF; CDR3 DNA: TGCAGCGTTACGCGGGACAGGTCGCAGTTCTTC
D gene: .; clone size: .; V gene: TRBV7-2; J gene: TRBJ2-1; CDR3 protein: CASSLAAGANNEQFF; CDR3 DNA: TGTGCCAGCAGCTTAGCGGCGGGGGCAAACAATGAGCAGTTCTTC
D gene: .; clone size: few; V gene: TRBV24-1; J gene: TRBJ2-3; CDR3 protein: CATSPGTFSTDTQYF; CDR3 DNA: TGTGCCACCAGCCCCGGGACATTTAGCACAGATACGCAGTATTTT
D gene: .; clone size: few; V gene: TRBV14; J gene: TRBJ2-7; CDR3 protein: CASSQDLIEEPYEQYF; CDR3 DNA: TGTGCCAGCAGCCAAGACCTAATCGAGGAACCGTACGAGCAGTACTTC
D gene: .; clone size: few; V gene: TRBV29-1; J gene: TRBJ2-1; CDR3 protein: CSAAYSNEQFF; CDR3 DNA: TGCAGCGCTGCCTACAGTAATGAGCAGTTCTTC
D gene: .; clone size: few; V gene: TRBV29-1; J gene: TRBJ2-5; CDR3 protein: CSVLSTGGAQETQYF; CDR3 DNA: TGCAGCGTACTAAGTACCGGGGGAGCCCAAGAGACCCAGTACTTC
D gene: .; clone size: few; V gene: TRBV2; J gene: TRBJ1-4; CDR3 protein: CASRSWDEKLFF; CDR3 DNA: TGTGCCAGCAGATCGTGGGATGAAAAACTGTTTTTT
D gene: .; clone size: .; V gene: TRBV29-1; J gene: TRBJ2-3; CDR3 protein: CSVELTYTDTQYF; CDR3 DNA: TGCAGCGTTGAGCTGACCTACACAGATACGCAGTATTTT
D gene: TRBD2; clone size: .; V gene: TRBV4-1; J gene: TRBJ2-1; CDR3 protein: CASSQDAYLAANNEQFF; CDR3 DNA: TGCGCCAGCAGCCAAGATGCGTACCTAGCGGCAAACAATGAGCAGTTCTTC
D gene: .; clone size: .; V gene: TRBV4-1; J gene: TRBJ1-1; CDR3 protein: CASSLGSMTEAFF; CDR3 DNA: TGCGCCAGCAGCCTGGGGAGCATGACTGAAGCTTTCTTT
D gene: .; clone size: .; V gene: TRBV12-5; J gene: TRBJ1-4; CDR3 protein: CASGSPGSTNEKLFF; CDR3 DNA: TGTGCTAGTGGTTCGCCGGGGTCAACTAATGAAAAACTGTTTTTT
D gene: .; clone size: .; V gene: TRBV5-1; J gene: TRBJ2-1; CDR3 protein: CASRSQGYNEQFF; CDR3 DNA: TGCGCCAGCCGAAGTCAGGGCTACAATGAGCAGTTCTTC
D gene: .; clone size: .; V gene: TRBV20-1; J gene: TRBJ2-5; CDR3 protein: CSARDERGPQETQYF; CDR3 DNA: TGCAGTGCTAGGGATGAGAGAGGCCCGCAAGAGACCCAGTACTTC
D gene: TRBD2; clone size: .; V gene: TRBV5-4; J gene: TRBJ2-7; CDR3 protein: CASTSGSPGSGEQYF; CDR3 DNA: TGTGCCAGTACTAGCGGGAGCCCTGGCTCGGGCGAGCAGTACTTC
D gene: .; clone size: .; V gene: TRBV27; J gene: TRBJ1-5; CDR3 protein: CASSLNVAVKNQPQHF; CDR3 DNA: TGTGCCAGCAGTTTAAACGTGGCAGTAAAGAATCAGCCCCAGCATTTT
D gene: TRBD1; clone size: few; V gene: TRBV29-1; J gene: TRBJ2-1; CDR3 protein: CSVEDDRAYNEQFF; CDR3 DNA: TGCAGCGTTGAAGATGACAGGGCCTACAATGAGCAGTTCTTC
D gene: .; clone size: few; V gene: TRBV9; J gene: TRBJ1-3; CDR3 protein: CASSTGQKTSGNTIYF; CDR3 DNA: TGTGCCAGCAGCACCGGACAGAAAACAAGTGGAAACACCATATATTTT
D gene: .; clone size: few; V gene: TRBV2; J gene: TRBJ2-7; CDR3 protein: CASLDRPYEQYF; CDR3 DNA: TGTGCCAGCCTAGACAGACCCTACGAGCAGTACTTC
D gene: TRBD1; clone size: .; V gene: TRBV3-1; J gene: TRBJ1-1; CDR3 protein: CASSAGQGEAFF; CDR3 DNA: TGTGCCAGCAGCGCAGGACAGGGCGAAGCTTTCTTT
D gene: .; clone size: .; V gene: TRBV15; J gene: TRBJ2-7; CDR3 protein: CATSREAGAGSYEQYF; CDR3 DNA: TGTGCCACCAGCAGAGAGGCGGGGGCAGGGTCCTACGAGCAGTACTTC
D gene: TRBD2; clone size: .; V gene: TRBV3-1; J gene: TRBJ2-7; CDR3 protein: CASSQVRAGAGGEQYF; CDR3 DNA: TGTGCCAGCAGCCAAGTCCGTGCGGGCGCGGGGGGGGAGCAGTACTTC
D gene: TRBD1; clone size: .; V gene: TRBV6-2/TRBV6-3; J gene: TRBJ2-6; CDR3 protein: CASSAPIQGSGANVLTF; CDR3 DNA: TGTGCCAGCAGTGCCCCGATACAGGGGTCTGGGGCCAACGTCCTGACTTTC